Following are 13 T cell receptor beta chains from one sample sequenced in a study of T cells in Graves' hyperthyroidism and ophthalmopathy (dated by TCRdb to between 2017 and 2020). Preparation of the library involved multiplex PCR. TCRdb shows the sequencer as Illumina HiSeq 2000. TCR beta CDR3 regions were amplified from RNA transcripts. A first-round RT-PCR of the TCR CDR3 used the HTBI primer set with the Qiagen OneStep RT-PCR kit. The raw public reads went through TCRdb reprocessing: fastp at Q25, MiXCR clone calling, in-frame beta chains kept. One record per CDR3 amino acid sequence lists the most common genes and DNA. The sample table contains more than 300,000 distinct CDR3 sequences; only one count was recorded for about 18% of them. Around two fifths of the sample is held by the ten biggest clonotypes. Sequenced material: blood. The receptors shown here come from a man aged 18-30 years with Graves' ophthalmopathy.

This clonotype was seen ten or more times. The gene calls are TRBV11-2 and TRBJ2-2; D might be TRBD2 (7 bases). CDR1 and CDR2 from the germline V gene are SGHAT and FQNNGV. Trimming pared 5 bases from V and 1 base from J, leaving 17 bases between. CDR3 size: 17 residues. The CDR3 nucleotides read TGTGCCAGCAGCCGCAGGGGCGGGGGTCTGAACACCGGGGAGCTGTTTTTT. This sequence encodes CASSRRGGGLNTGELFF.

V is TRBV10-3 and J is TRBJ1-1, with 7 nucleotides matching TRBD1. Germline CDR1 ENHRY, CDR2 SYGVKD. The junction had 6 bases not matched to a gene; V was cut back by 0 bases and J by 5 bases. This CDR3 contains 15 residues. CDR3 in amino acids: CAISESKGARTEAFF. In DNA, the CDR3 is TGTGCCATCAGTGAGTCTAAGGGGGCGCGGACTGAAGCTTTCTTT.

The chain carries TRBV19 and TRBJ1-5; unclear D gene. Germline V CDR1 and CDR2: LNHDA, SQIVND (reference sequence). The CDR3 runs 14 residues. The V end was cut by 6 bases, the J end by 4 bases, with 13 bases between. CDR3 DNA sequence: TGTGCCAGTAGGCCGGGCCCCGCTAATCAGCCCCAGCATTTT. It is translated as CASRPGPANQPQHF.

This clonotype occurred once. The chain joins TRBV28 to TRBJ2-1, with TRBD1 matching 7 bases. Germline CDR1 is MDHEN and CDR2 is SYDVKM. J lost 3 bases, V lost 5 bases, and 10 bases had no gene match. The CDR3 has 16 amino acids. The CDR3 loop reads CASSRPGTDLYNEQFF. The CDR3 DNA sequence: TGTGCCAGCAGTCGCCCCGGGACAGACCTCTACAATGAGCAGTTCTTC.

The table lists this clonotype with many counts. This chain uses TRBV5-1 with TRBJ2-7; 10 bases align to TRBD2. Per the germline V gene, CDR1 is SGHRS and CDR2 is YFSETQ. After removal of 6 bases from V and 5 bases from J, the junction contained 11 bases not matched to a gene. This CDR3 contains 15 residues. CDR3 DNA: TGCGCCAGCACATTGCAGGCTAGCGGGGGCGACGAGCAGTACTTC. Encoded protein: CASTLQASGGDEQYF.

This clonotype has a handful of counts. The V gene is TRBV5-1, the J gene TRBJ1-4; no firm D call. V was cut by 0 bases and J by 3 bases, with 6 bases left in between. The V gene's germline CDR1 is SGHRS and CDR2 YFSETQ. This CDR3 has 14 amino acids. The CDR3 DNA reads TGCGCCAGCAGCTTGGTTCCAGCTAATGAAAAACTGTTTTTT. Amino acids: CASSLVPANEKLFF.

This clonotype was detected only a few times. V usage is TRBV18 and J usage is TRBJ2-1; TRBD2 matches 9 bases. Germline trimming cut 3 bases from V and 10 bases from J; bases unmatched to any gene: 10. CDR1 is KGHSH and CDR2 is LQKENI in the germline V gene. This CDR3 spans 15 amino acids. The CDR3 DNA follows: TGTGCCAGCTCACCTGGGAGCGTCGGACTAGCGGAGCAGTTCTTC. Translation: CASSPGSVGLAEQFF.

The table lists this clonotype with many counts. CDR3 amino acids: CASSLETDMNTEAFF. The CDR3, as DNA: TGTGCCAGCAGCTTAGAAACAGATATGAACACTGAAGCTTTCTTT. The rearrangement joins TRBV7-8 to TRBJ1-1; D is ambiguous. Germline lookup yields CDR1 SGHVS and CDR2 FQNEAQ. This CDR3 has 15 amino acids. V gave up 1 base and J gave up 0 bases, with 9 bases separating them.

This clonotype occurred many times. The chain carries TRBV3-1 and TRBJ2-5; D gene ambiguous. V was pared by 0 bases and J by 1 base, with 6 bases between. The CDR3 is 14 amino acids. The germline CDR1 and CDR2 sequences are LGHDT and YNNKEL (reference sequence). The chain's CDR3 is CASSQDSSQETQYF. The CDR3 DNA follows: TGTGCCAGCAGCCAAGATTCCAGCCAAGAGACCCAGTACTTC.

This clonotype was recorded many times. The chain carries TRBV28 and TRBJ1-6; the D is unclear. This CDR3 contains 16 residues. Germline V lookup: CDR1 MDHEN, CDR2 SYDVKM. Between the trimmed V and J ends, which lost 3 bases and 8 bases, there was a span of 17 bases. CDR3 protein: CASSFRVSGLYSPLHF. Written as DNA, the CDR3 is TGTGCCAGCAGTTTCCGGGTCTCTGGGTTGTATTCACCCCTCCACTTT.

As concerns this clonotype: This may arise from a read error, as a much more abundant clone is one base away. CDR3: CANSFIGGYTF. In DNA, the CDR3 is TGTGCCAACAGTTTTATTGGAGGCTACACCTTC. The rearrangement links TRBV12-3 or TRBV12-4 to TRBJ1-2; D remains ambiguous. The CDR3 length is 11 residues.

This chain uses TRBV18 with TRBJ2-7; the match to TRBD2 covers 8 bases. This CDR3 is 15 amino acids long. Germline V lookup: CDR1 KGHSH, CDR2 LQKENI. V lost 5 bases, J lost 4 bases, and 10 bases stayed unmatched. The CDR3 reads CASSSQVSGGYEQYF. The DNA of the CDR3 is TGTGCCAGCTCATCCCAGGTGAGCGGGGGTTACGAGCAGTACTTC.

The chain recombines TRBV7-9 with TRBJ1-6, with D maybe TRBD1 (5 bases). This CDR3 comprises 13 residues. The germline gives CDR1 SEHNR, CDR2 FQNEAQ (reference sequence). Trimming stripped 5 bases from V and 7 bases from J, with 9 bases between. For the CDR3, the DNA is TGTGCCAGCAGCCGAGGGGACAATTCACCCCTCCACTTT. Its translation: CASSRGDNSPLHF.